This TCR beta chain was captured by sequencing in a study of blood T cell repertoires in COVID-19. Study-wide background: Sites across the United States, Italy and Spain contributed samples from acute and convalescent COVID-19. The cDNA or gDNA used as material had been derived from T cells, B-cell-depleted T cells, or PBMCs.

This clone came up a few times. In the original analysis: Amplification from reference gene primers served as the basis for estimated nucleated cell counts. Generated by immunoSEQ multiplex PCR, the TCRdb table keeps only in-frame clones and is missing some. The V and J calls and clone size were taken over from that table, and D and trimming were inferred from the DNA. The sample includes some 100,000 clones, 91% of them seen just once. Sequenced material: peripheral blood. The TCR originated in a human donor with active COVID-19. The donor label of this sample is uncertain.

The CDR3 DNA sequence: TGTGCCACCAGTGATTCAGGGAAAGCCTACAATGAGCAGTTCTTC. The encoded protein is CATSDSGKAYNEQFF. The chain employs TRBV24-1 and TRBJ2-1, with a weak D call TRBD1 (5 bases). Germline V gene lookup returns CDR1 KGHDR and CDR2 SFDVKD. Trimming took 2 bases from V and 2 from J, leaving 9 bases between them. The CDR3 extends over 15 amino acids.